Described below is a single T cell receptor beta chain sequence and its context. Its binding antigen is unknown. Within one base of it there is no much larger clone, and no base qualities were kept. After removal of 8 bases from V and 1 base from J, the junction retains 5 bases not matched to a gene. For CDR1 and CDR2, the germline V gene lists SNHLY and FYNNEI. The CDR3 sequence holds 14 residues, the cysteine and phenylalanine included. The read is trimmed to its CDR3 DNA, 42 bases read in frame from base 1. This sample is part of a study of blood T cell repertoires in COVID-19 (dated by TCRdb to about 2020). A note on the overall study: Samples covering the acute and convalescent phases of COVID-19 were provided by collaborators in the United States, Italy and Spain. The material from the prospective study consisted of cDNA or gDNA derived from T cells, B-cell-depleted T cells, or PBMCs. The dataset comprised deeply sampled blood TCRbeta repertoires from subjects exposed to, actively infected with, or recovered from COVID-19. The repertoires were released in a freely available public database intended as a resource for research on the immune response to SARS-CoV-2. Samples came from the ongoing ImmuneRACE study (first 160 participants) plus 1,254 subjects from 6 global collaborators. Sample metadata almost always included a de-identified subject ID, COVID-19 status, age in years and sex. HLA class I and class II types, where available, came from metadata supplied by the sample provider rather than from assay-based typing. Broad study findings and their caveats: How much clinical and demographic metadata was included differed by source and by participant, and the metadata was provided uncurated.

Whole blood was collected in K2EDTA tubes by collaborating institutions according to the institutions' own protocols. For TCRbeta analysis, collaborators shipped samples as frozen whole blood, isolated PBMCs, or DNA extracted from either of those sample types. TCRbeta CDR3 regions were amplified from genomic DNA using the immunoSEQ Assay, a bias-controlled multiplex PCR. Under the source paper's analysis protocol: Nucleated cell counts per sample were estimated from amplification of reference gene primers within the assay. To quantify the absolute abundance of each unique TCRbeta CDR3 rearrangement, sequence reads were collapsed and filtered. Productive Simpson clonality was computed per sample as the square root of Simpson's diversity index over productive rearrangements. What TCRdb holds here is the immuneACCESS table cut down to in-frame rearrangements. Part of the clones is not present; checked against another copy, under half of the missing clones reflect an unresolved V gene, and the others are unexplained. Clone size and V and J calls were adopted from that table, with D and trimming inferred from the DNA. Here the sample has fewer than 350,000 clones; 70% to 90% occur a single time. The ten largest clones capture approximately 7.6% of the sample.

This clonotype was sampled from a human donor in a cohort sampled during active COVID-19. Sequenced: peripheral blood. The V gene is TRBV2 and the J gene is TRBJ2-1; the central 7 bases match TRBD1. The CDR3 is CASHRDRSYNEQFF. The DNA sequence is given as TGTGCCAGCCACCGGGACAGATCCTACAATGAGCAGTTCTTC.